These 12 T cell receptor beta chains originate from one sample sequenced in a study of shared clonotypes between healthy human individuals. The table came from immunoSEQ multiplex PCR; TCRdb's copy has only in-frame clones and leaves some out. The table has a few million clones, 80% to 95% seen once. Sequencing was done on a sample of naive CD4+ T cells from PBMCs. As to subset: CD45RA+ positively selected. These receptors originate from a man between 18 and 35 years old in good health. Some clones in this sample may be carry-over from other donors' samples.

This chain joins TRBV5-1 and TRBJ2-1; 13 nucleotides agree with TRBD2. Trimming took 4 bases from V and 4 from J; bases not matched to a gene: 5. Germline loops: CDR1 SGHRS, CDR2 YFSETQ. The CDR3 extends over 16 amino acids. The CDR3 sequence is CASSAGGLAGYNEQFF. DNA of the CDR3: TGCGCCAGCAGCGCCGGGGGACTAGCGGGGTACAATGAGCAGTTCTTC.

Comment on this clone: The identical CDR3 is also encoded by other nucleotide sequences in the sample. This sequence joins TRBV7-9 and TRBJ2-1, with 8 bases that match TRBD1. In germline, CDR1 is SEHNR, CDR2 FQNEAQ (reference sequence). V lost 1 base and J lost 2; bases outside the gene matches: 4. This CDR3 region has 16 residues. CDR3 loop: CASSLVDRGTYNEQFF. The CDR3 bases are TGTGCCAGCAGCTTAGTAGACAGGGGCACCTACAATGAGCAGTTCTTC.

This clone was detected once. V and J are TRBV6-1 and TRBJ2-3; TRBD2 agrees at 14 bases. CDR3 size: 15 residues. Germline loops: CDR1 MNHNS, CDR2 SASEGT. The V gene end was trimmed by 6 bases and the J gene end by 7 bases; junction bases not matched to a gene: 6. CDR3 coding DNA: TGTGCCAGCAGGGCTGGGACTAGCGGGAGTAATACGCAGTATTTT. This translates into CASRAGTSGSNTQYF.

This chain links TRBV7-3 with TRBJ2-1; 9 bases are shared with TRBD2. CDR1 is SGHTA, CDR2 FQGTGA, per germline. This CDR3 region has 16 residues. The ends lost 1 base at V and 10 bases at J; junction bases unmatched: 11. CDR3 amino acids: CASSLSSASGTREQFF. DNA of the CDR3: TGTGCCAGCAGCTTAAGTAGTGCTAGCGGGACACGAGAGCAGTTCTTC.

The chain is built from TRBV6-1 and TRBJ1-5, with 8 bases that match TRBD1. The CDR3 length is 15 residues. Trimming at V came to 5 bases and at J to 7 bases, leaving 10 bases not matched to a gene. Germline-derived CDR1 and CDR2 are MNHNS and SASEGT. The DNA for the CDR3 is TGTGCCAGCAGTTCCCCCGACAGGGGTGGACAGCCCCAGCATTTT. This translates into CASSSPDRGGQPQHF.

The chain links TRBV19 to TRBJ2-1; 11 bases are a match to TRBD2. This CDR3 has 17 residues. Germline V lookup: CDR1 LNHDA, CDR2 SQIVND (reference sequence). Trimming at V came to 5 bases and at J to 9 bases, leaving 15 bases not matched to a gene. CDR3 sequence reads: CASSLSVSGRAGSEQFF. Written as DNA, the CDR3 is TGTGCCAGTAGTCTGTCGGTTAGCGGGAGGGCCGGTAGTGAGCAGTTCTTC.

A note on this clone: Other DNA sequences in this specimen translate into the identical CDR3. The CDR3 loop reads CASSPATGGTEAFF. The DNA of the CDR3 is TGTGCCAGCTCACCAGCCACAGGGGGTACTGAAGCTTTCTTT. This chain connects TRBV18 to TRBJ1-1; TRBD1 agrees at 8 bases. The junction had 4 bases not matched to a gene; V was cut back by 2 bases and J by 5 bases. The CDR3 has 14 residues. Germline CDR1 is KGHSH and CDR2 is LQKENI.

The rearrangement links TRBV4-1 to TRBJ2-7; D ambiguous. Germline V gene lookup returns CDR1 MGHRA and CDR2 YSYEKL. The length of the CDR3 is 15 residues. The V and J ends lost 4 bases and 0 bases respectively, with 13 bases between them. The CDR3, as DNA: TGCGCCAGCAGCCGCCGGATGACCCGCTCCTACGAGCAGTACTTC. Encoded protein: CASSRRMTRSYEQYF.

The rearrangement joins TRBV19 to TRBJ1-5, with 10 bases matching TRBD1. The CDR3 runs to 16 residues. V lost 6 bases and J lost 6; bases outside the gene matches: 11. From germline, CDR1 is LNHDA and CDR2 SQIVND (reference sequence). The CDR3 DNA is TGTGCCAGTAGATATCTGACAGGGGGCGAAGGTCAGCCCCAGCATTTT. It is translated as CASRYLTGGEGQPQHF.

Notes on this clone: This CDR3 is also generated by other DNA sequences in the sample. This sequence joins TRBV28 and TRBJ2-6, with 7 bases identical to TRBD1. The germline gives CDR1 MDHEN, CDR2 SYDVKM. V was pared by 5 bases and J by 2 bases, with 3 bases of the junction left unmatched. The CDR3 covers 15 residues. The CDR3 protein is CASSSGQAGANVLTF. The CDR3 DNA reads TGTGCCAGCAGTAGCGGACAGGCTGGGGCCAACGTCCTGACTTTC.

The V call is TRBV4-1, the J call TRBJ2-1, with TRBD2 matching over 11 bases. CDR3 length: 17 residues. V trimming: 0 bases; J trimming: 4 bases; junction bases outside the gene matches: 5. Germline CDR1 reads MGHRA; CDR2 reads YSYEKL. This CDR3 is CASSQEGGLADYNEQFF. The CDR3 coding sequence is TGCGCCAGCAGCCAAGAAGGGGGACTAGCGGATTACAATGAGCAGTTCTTC.

V usage is TRBV5-1 and J usage is TRBJ2-7; 10 bases match TRBD2. The trim removed 1 base at V and 6 bases at J, leaving 10 bases unmatched. The CDR3 is made up of 16 amino acids. Germline lookup yields CDR1 SGHRS and CDR2 YFSETQ. DNA of the CDR3: TGCGCCAGCAGCTTGTCTTCTAGCGGGAGTTTTCGCGAGCAGTACTTC. Its protein product is CASSLSSSGSFREQYF.